Following are 27 T cell receptor beta chains from one sample sequenced in a study of technical replicates of blood from a few donors listed by TCRdb under 2017. The library relied on the immunoSEQ multiplex PCR assay. The table comes from immuneACCESS by way of TCRdb, which keeps in-frame sequences with V and J called. Part of the clones is missing from these tables; in studies checked, under half for an unresolved V gene and the rest for unknown reasons. The sample table holds some 79,000 clones, of which 75% to 95% were seen once. 0.3% to 0.5% of the sample rests with the top ten. The sequenced sample was T cells isolated from PBMCs. These receptors came from a human donor in good health. Some clones in this sample may be carry-over from other donors' samples.

The gene calls are TRBV5-1 and TRBJ2-7; D may be TRBD2 (5 bases). Germline-derived CDR1 and CDR2 are SGHRS and YFSETQ. The germline V and J ends were trimmed by 5 bases and 4 bases, with 10 bases remaining between them. This CDR3 comprises 12 residues. CDR3 sequence reads: CASSFTGYEQYF. In DNA, the CDR3 is TGCGCCAGCAGTTTCACGGGGTACGAGCAGTACTTC.

The chain has TRBV11-3 and TRBJ2-1, with 7 positions matching TRBD1. The CDR3 has 15 amino acids. Germline loops: CDR1 SGHNT, CDR2 YENEEA. The V and J ends lost 1 base and 6 bases, in that order; junction bases with no gene match: 6. The CDR3 here is CASSLARTGSNEQFF. In DNA form, the CDR3 reads TGTGCCAGCAGCTTAGCCCGGACAGGTTCCAATGAGCAGTTCTTC.

The CDR3: CACERNTEAFF. CDR3 sequence (DNA): TGTGCCTGTGAGAGAAACACTGAAGCTTTCTTT. This sequence joins TRBV30 and TRBJ1-1, with D uncertain. The V end lost 6 bases, the J end lost 2 bases, and 7 bases lay between the germline ends. CDR3 length equals 11 residues. In germline, CDR1 is GTSNPN, CDR2 SVGIG (reference sequence).

The chain links TRBV14 to TRBJ1-5, with 10 bases identical to TRBD1. This CDR3 spans 15 amino acids. With V trimmed by 4 bases and J by 4 bases, 4 bases remained unmatched. Germline loops: CDR1 SGHDN, CDR2 FVKESK. CDR3 residues: CASSPRDRGNQPQHF. The CDR3 nucleotides read TGTGCCAGCAGCCCCCGGGACAGGGGTAATCAGCCCCAGCATTTT.

The chain has TRBV7-9 and TRBJ1-2, with D unclear. This CDR3 has 14 residues. The V and J ends lost 2 bases and 1 base respectively, with 8 bases between them. Germline CDR1 is SEHNR and CDR2 is FQNEAQ (reference sequence). The CDR3 loop is CASSLPVFNYGYTF. The CDR3 bases are TGTGCCAGCAGCTTACCGGTCTTTAACTATGGCTACACCTTC.

The chain is built from TRBV11-2 and TRBJ2-7, with TRBD1 matching over 7 bases. Germline V gives CDR1 SGHAT, CDR2 FQNNGV. Unmatched junction bases numbered 10, after V lost 5 bases and J lost 3 bases. This CDR3 is 15 amino acids long. CDR3 sequence: CASSKSADRIYEQYF. The CDR3 DNA reads as TGTGCCAGCAGCAAATCTGCGGACAGGATCTACGAGCAGTACTTC.

This clone was recorded once. The chain recombines TRBV4-2 with TRBJ2-5; TRBD2 matches at 13 bases. V was pared by 2 bases and J by 3 bases, with 9 bases of the junction left unmatched. Germline CDR1 is LGHNA and CDR2 is YNFKEQ. This CDR3 is built from 18 residues. CDR3 nucleotides: TGTGCCAGCAGCCAACCATTGGGACTAGCGGGGTTAGAAGAGACCCAGTACTTC. Amino acids: CASSQPLGLAGLEETQYF.

This clone appeared a single time. J is TRBJ2-6 and V is TRBV7-2; possibly TRBD2 for D (6 bases). The germline gives CDR1 SGHTA, CDR2 FQGNSA. The CDR3 has 15 residues. The V and J ends lost 1 base and 2 bases respectively, with 6 bases between them. CDR3 sequence reads: CASSLGGAGANVLTF. CDR3 DNA sequence: TGTGCCAGCAGCTTAGGGGGGGCTGGGGCCAACGTCCTGACTTTC.

The chain carries TRBV7-6 and TRBJ2-2; 9 bases align to TRBD2. V shed 9 bases, J shed 5 bases, and the junction held 4 bases outside the gene matches. CDR3 size: 13 residues. Germline CDR1 reads SGHVS; CDR2 reads FNYEAQ. As DNA, the CDR3 is TGTGCCAGTTTAGCGGGAGCTACCGGGGAGCTGTTTTTT. Translated: CASLAGATGELFF.

This sequence joins TRBV7-3 and TRBJ1-5, with a tentative D call TRBD1 (6 bases). V dropped 5 bases and J dropped 9 bases, with 20 bases sitting between them. There are 15 residues in the CDR3. Germline values: CDR1 SGHTA, CDR2 FQGTGA. The CDR3 DNA follows: TGTGCCAGCAGCCAAGACTCTAGGGGGAAAGGGCCCCAGCATTTT. Its translation: CASSQDSRGKGPQHF.

This clone was seen a few times. The CDR3 DNA sequence: TGTGCCAGCAGTGGGGAACAGGGGGGAAAACTGTTTTTT. Translating it yields CASSGEQGGKLFF. The chain uses TRBV6-4 and TRBJ1-4, with 8 bases identical to TRBD1. V trimming: 4 bases; J trimming: 10 bases; junction bases outside the gene matches: 5. This CDR3 has 13 amino acids. Germline lookup yields CDR1 MRHNA and CDR2 SNTAGT.

The rearrangement links TRBV10-2 to TRBJ2-3; no reliable D call. The CDR3 totals 13 residues. Germline V gives CDR1 WSHSY, CDR2 SAAADI. Trimming removed 2 bases from V and 1 base from J, with 4 bases in between. The CDR3 nucleotides are TGCGCCAGCAGTGAGCGAGGCACAGATACGCAGTATTTT. Translated: CASSERGTDTQYF.

This chain uses TRBV6-1 with TRBJ2-1; 7 positions match TRBD2. The CDR3 contains 15 residues. After removal of 4 bases from V and 5 bases from J, the junction contained 8 bases not matched to a gene. CDR1 MNHNS and CDR2 SASEGT come from the germline V gene. CDR3 amino acids: CASSGGGVFNNEQFF. CDR3 coding DNA: TGTGCCAGCAGTGGTGGGGGGGTTTTTAACAATGAGCAGTTCTTC.

The chain is built from TRBV2 and TRBJ2-3; D is possibly TRBD2 (6 bases). Deletions cut 8 bases from V and 3 bases from J, with 9 bases between. Germline V gene data show CDR1 as SNHLY and CDR2 as FYNNEI. The CDR3 spans 12 residues. The CDR3 DNA follows: TGTGCCAGCTTTGCGGGAACAGATACGCAGTATTTT. This translates into CASFAGTDTQYF.

This chain connects TRBV10-3 to TRBJ2-3, with 11 bases matching TRBD2. Germline CDR1 and CDR2: ENHRY and SYGVKD. V was pared by 6 bases and J by 5 bases, with 16 bases of the junction left unmatched. CDR3 size: 18 residues. CDR3 in amino acids: CAISPGSLTSGKGDTQYF. The CDR3 DNA sequence: TGTGCCATCAGCCCAGGTTCTCTGACTAGCGGGAAAGGAGATACGCAGTATTTT.

The V and J genes are TRBV5-6 and TRBJ2-1; D not certain. The V end was cut by 3 bases, the J end by 10 bases, with 11 bases between. The germline V gene has CDR1 SGHDT and CDR2 YYEEEE. The length of the CDR3 is 12 residues. CDR3 sequence reads: CASSSYESEQFF. The CDR3 region has the DNA TGTGCCAGCAGCTCGTACGAAAGCGAGCAGTTCTTC.

There are a few counts of this clone. The chain uses TRBV9 and TRBJ1-5, with 7 nucleotides matching TRBD1. CDR1 SGDLS and CDR2 YYNGEE come from the germline V gene. Unmatched junction bases numbered 4, after V lost 0 bases and J lost 4 bases. This CDR3 has 15 amino acids. The CDR3 sequence: CASSVGGGQNQPQHF. Written as DNA, the CDR3 is TGTGCCAGCAGCGTAGGAGGGGGCCAAAATCAGCCCCAGCATTTT. The full variable domain, rest sourced from reference TRBV9 and TRBJ1-5, is DSGVTQTPKHLITATGQRVTLRCSPRSGDLSVYWYQQSLDQGLQFLIQYYNGEERAKGNILERFSAQQFPDLHSELNLSSLELGDSALYFCASSVGGGQNQPQHFGDGTRLSIL.

The rearrangement uses TRBV12-5 and TRBJ2-5, with a weak D call TRBD1 (8 bases). CDR1 is LGHNT and CDR2 is FRNRAP in the germline V gene. The CDR3 is made up of 13 amino acids. Trimming removed 5 bases at V and 5 bases at J, with 12 bases between. CDR3 sequence: CASGTQGGETQYF. CDR3 DNA: TGTGCTAGTGGTACACAGGGGGGGGAGACCCAGTACTTC.

This clone was seen a single time. V gene TRBV14 combines with J gene TRBJ2-7; unclear D gene. In germline, CDR1 is SGHDN, CDR2 FVKESK. The V end lost 6 bases, the J end lost 3 bases, and 9 bases lay between the germline ends. The CDR3 spans 12 residues. The CDR3 DNA reads TGTGCCAGCAGGGGCGATAACTACGAGCAGTACTTC. Amino acids: CASRGDNYEQYF.

The chain joins TRBV28 to TRBJ1-5; weak D call: TRBD1 (5 bases). The germline V gene encodes CDR1 MDHEN and CDR2 SYDVKM. CDR3 size: 12 residues. V lost 8 bases to trimming and J lost 7 bases, with 12 bases between them. The CDR3 sequence: CASSGVAQPQHF. CDR3 sequence (DNA): TGTGCCAGCTCGGGGGTTGCCCAGCCCCAGCATTTT.

The rearrangement joins TRBV13 to TRBJ2-6; TRBD2 aligns across 11 bases. The CDR3 is 18 amino acids. Trimming removed 5 bases from V and 0 bases from J; junction bases left unmatched: 6. Germline loops: CDR1 PRHDT, CDR2 FYEKMQ (reference sequence). The CDR3 DNA follows: TGTGCCAGCAGCCTTAGACTAGCGGGGTTCTCTGGGGCCAACGTCCTGACTTTC. This sequence encodes CASSLRLAGFSGANVLTF. The full variable domain, completed using reference TRBV13 and TRBJ2-6, is AAGVIQSPRHLIKEKRETATLKCYPIPRHDTVYWYQQGPGQDPQFLISFYEKMQSDKGSIPDRFSAQQFSDYHSELNMSSLELGDSALYFCASSLRLAGFSGANVLTFGAGSRLTVL.

The sample holds one count of this clone. CDR3 protein: CASSYEGASTDTQYF. The DNA for the CDR3 is TGTGCCAGCAGTTATGAAGGGGCTAGCACAGATACGCAGTATTTT. J is TRBJ2-3 and V is TRBV28; TRBD1 is a possible D gene (5 bases). This CDR3 has 15 amino acids. Germline lookup yields CDR1 MDHEN and CDR2 SYDVKM. Trimming shortened V by 4 bases and J by 0 bases, and 11 bases separated the two germline ends.

The count of this clone is one. One junction end disagrees with the germline gene, perhaps due to a read error. The rearrangement uses TRBV20-1 and TRBJ1-2; 8 bases are shared with TRBD1. The germline V gene encodes CDR1 DFQATT and CDR2 SNEGSKA (reference sequence). This CDR3 has 10 residues. CDR3 protein: CSASPGGAAF. CDR3 in DNA: TGCAGTGCTAGCCCAGGGGGCGCCGCCTTC.

The chain employs TRBV5-1 and TRBJ2-7; D unresolved. CDR1 is SGHRS and CDR2 is YFSETQ in the germline V gene. The CDR3 contains 11 residues. Deletions cut 5 bases from V and 3 bases from J, with 6 bases between. CDR3 DNA: TGCGCCAGCAGAAACAGCTACGAGCAGTACTTC. Translated: CASRNSYEQYF.

V is TRBV7-9 and J is TRBJ2-7; 9 bases line up with TRBD1. Per the germline V gene, CDR1 is SEHNR and CDR2 is FQNEAQ (reference sequence). The CDR3 loop spans 17 amino acids. After removal of 5 bases from V and 0 bases from J, the junction contained 11 bases not matched to a gene. CDR3 DNA sequence: TGTGCCAGCAGCCGCCGGTCAGGGACAGGGAGCTCCTACGAGCAGTACTTC. Translated, it gives CASSRRSGTGSSYEQYF.

The J gene is TRBJ2-1, the V gene TRBV23-1, with TRBD2 matching over 9 bases. TRBV23-1 counts as an open reading frame of uncertain function. The trim removed 4 bases at V and 4 bases at J, leaving 14 bases unmatched. CDR3 length equals 18 residues. The CDR3 DNA follows: TGCGCCAGCAGTCCCGGGGCTAACCGCGGGAGGGCGTACAATGAGCAGTTCTTC. It is translated as CASSPGANRGRAYNEQFF.

The rearrangement uses TRBV11-3 and TRBJ2-6, with TRBD2 as a possible D gene (6 bases). V was trimmed by 3 bases and J by 1 base, leaving 16 bases between them. The germline V gene has CDR1 SGHNT and CDR2 YENEEA. This CDR3 contains 18 residues. CDR3 in amino acids: CASSFDRAGPSGANVLTF. CDR3 DNA sequence: TGTGCCAGCAGCTTCGATCGGGCGGGACCTTCTGGGGCCAACGTCCTGACTTTC.